The 26 T cell receptor beta chains given below trace back to one sample, sequenced in a study of shared clonotypes between healthy human individuals. TCRdb's copy holds only in-frame clones and misses some; the assay was immunoSEQ multiplex PCR. The table has some 530,000 clones, 78% seen once; the top ten hold around 11%. The sample taken for sequencing was PBMCs. Receptors originate from a woman between 35 and 50 years old in good health. Some clones in this sample may be carry-over from other donors' samples.

This chain links TRBV4-2 with TRBJ1-1, with a weak D call TRBD1 (5 bases). Germline V CDR1 and CDR2: LGHNA, YNFKEQ. The CDR3 extends over 16 amino acids. V dropped 3 bases and J dropped 5 bases, with 19 bases sitting between them. The DNA for the CDR3 is TGTGCCAGCAGCCAGGCGGGGGGAGGGAGGAGGACTGAAGCTTTCTTT. As protein: CASSQAGGGRRTEAFF.

The rearrangement uses TRBV7-2 and TRBJ2-3, with 8 bases that match TRBD2. The CDR3 is 17 residues long. V was pared by 6 bases and J by 4 bases, with 15 bases of the junction left unmatched. In germline, CDR1 is SGHTA, CDR2 FQGNSA. The CDR3 spells CASSLFPTGRAADTQYF. CDR3 bases: TGTGCCAGCAGTTTATTCCCTACCGGGAGGGCGGCAGATACGCAGTATTTT.

This chain links TRBV7-9 with TRBJ1-3; TRBD1 agrees at 7 bases. The length of the CDR3 is 14 residues. From germline, CDR1 is SEHNR and CDR2 FQNEAQ (reference sequence). Trimming took 4 bases from V and 1 from J; bases not matched to a gene: 1. CDR3 nucleotides: TGTGCCAGCAGCTCAGGGGGTTCTGGAAACACCATATATTTT. This codes for CASSSGGSGNTIYF.

The chain couples TRBV6-1 to TRBJ1-1; D gene unclear. V lost 2 bases to trimming and J lost 1 base, with 8 bases between them. The CDR3 runs 14 residues. Germline V gene data show CDR1 as MNHNS and CDR2 as SASEGT. CDR3 sequence reads: CASSETPGNTEAFF. The CDR3 DNA reads as TGTGCCAGCAGTGAAACACCGGGGAACACTGAAGCTTTCTTT.

J is TRBJ2-5 and V is TRBV5-1, with 10 bases aligning to TRBD1. With V trimmed by 4 bases and J by 5 bases, 5 bases remained unmatched. Germline V gene sequence: CDR1 SGHRS, CDR2 YFSETQ. CDR3 length: 14 amino acids. CDR3: CASSRGQGRETQYF. CDR3 nucleotide sequence: TGCGCCAGCAGCCGGGGACAGGGGCGGGAGACCCAGTACTTC.

The chain carries TRBV5-1 and TRBJ2-2, with unresolved D. Germline lookup yields CDR1 SGHRS and CDR2 YFSETQ. The CDR3 runs 11 residues. The V end was cut by 1 base, the J end by 11 bases, with 6 bases between. CDR3 nucleotides: TGCGCCAGCAGCTTGAAAGACGAGCTGTTTTTT. Protein product: CASSLKDELFF.

The rearrangement links TRBV15 to TRBJ2-1, with 11 bases lining up with TRBD1. V dropped 3 bases and J dropped 13; count of bases not matched to a gene: 11. Per the germline V gene, CDR1 is LNHNV and CDR2 is YYDKDF (reference sequence). The CDR3 sequence is 15 residues long. The CDR3 loop reads CATSSHGTGGGGQFF. CDR3 sequence (DNA): TGTGCCACCAGCAGCCATGGGACAGGGGGAGGGGGTCAGTTCTTC. Drawing the rest from reference TRBV15 and TRBJ2-1, the complete variable domain is DAMVIQNPRYQVTQFGKPVTLSCSQTLNHNVMYWYQQKSSQAPKLLFHYYDKDFNNEADTPDNFQSRRPNTSFCFLDIRSPGLGDTAMYLCATSSHGTGGGGQFFGPGTRLTVL.

V gene TRBV14 combines with J gene TRBJ1-2, with D tentatively TRBD1 (6 bases). This CDR3 is 13 amino acids long. CDR1 is SGHDN and CDR2 is FVKESK in the germline V gene. V was clipped by 7 bases and J by 6 bases, with 15 bases between them. The CDR3 sequence is CASNPLAGDGYTF. In nucleotides, the CDR3 is TGTGCCAGCAACCCACTGGCAGGGGATGGCTACACCTTC.

This rearrangement joins TRBV10-3 to TRBJ2-5; D possibly corresponds to TRBD1 (6 bases). CDR1 is ENHRY and CDR2 is SYGVKD in the germline V gene. The CDR3 runs 15 residues. V was shortened by 6 bases and J by 5 bases, with 19 bases between the two germline ends. The CDR3 DNA reads as TGTGCCATCAGCAGGCAAGCAGGGGCCGGGGAGACCCAGTACTTC. This encodes CAISRQAGAGETQYF.

This clone was seen only once. CDR3 sequence: CASSEFLAGNEQFF. CDR3 nucleotides: TGTGCCAGCAGTGAATTCCTAGCGGGAAATGAGCAGTTCTTC. The chain links TRBV2 to TRBJ2-1; 9 bases match TRBD2. The CDR3 has 14 residues. V gave up 2 bases and J gave up 7 bases; unmatched junction bases: 3. CDR1 is SNHLY, CDR2 FYNNEI, per germline. The full variable domain, with the rest looked up from reference TRBV2 and TRBJ2-1, is EPEVTQTPSHQVTQMGQEVILRCVPISNHLYFYWYRQILGQKVEFLVSFYNNEISEKSEIFDDQFSVERPDGSNFTLKIRSTKLEDSAMYFCASSEFLAGNEQFFGPGTRLTVL.

J is TRBJ2-7 and V is TRBV6-1; D tentatively fits TRBD1 or TRBD2 (7 bases each). Germline CDR1 is MNHNS and CDR2 is SASEGT. CDR3 length equals 14 residues. Trimming shortened V by 4 bases and J by 3 bases, and 13 bases separated the two germline ends. Here the CDR3 reads CASSGLRGGYEQYF. In DNA form, the CDR3 reads TGTGCCAGCAGTGGCCTCAGGGGGGGCTACGAGCAGTACTTC.

This chain uses TRBV15 with TRBJ2-1; TRBD1 agrees at 7 bases. Germline loops: CDR1 LNHNV, CDR2 YYDKDF (reference sequence). V lost 9 bases, J lost 5 bases, and 13 bases stayed unmatched. The CDR3 runs 15 residues. CDR3 sequence: CATTKPGQRHNEQFF. The CDR3 nucleotides are TGTGCCACTACAAAACCGGGACAGCGACACAATGAGCAGTTCTTC.

In regard to this clone: Just one base apart from a much larger clone, this may be a read error. The same CDR3 can be traced to other DNA sequences in this sample. V usage is TRBV9 and J usage is TRBJ1-1; D ambiguous. Per germline, CDR1 SGDLS and CDR2 YYNGEE. This CDR3 is built from 13 residues. CDR3 in DNA: TGCGCCAGCAGCGCCCACAAGAACACTGAAGCTTTCTTT. It yields the protein CASSAHKNTEAFF.

This sequence joins TRBV10-1 and TRBJ2-3, with D hard to call. In germline, CDR1 is WNHNN, CDR2 SYGVQD (reference sequence). CDR3 length: 14 residues. Trimming took 2 bases from V and 4 from J, leaving 10 bases between them. CDR3 sequence: CASSEGPGPDTQYF. The CDR3 DNA is TGCGCCAGCAGTGAGGGTCCGGGTCCAGATACGCAGTATTTT.

The J gene is TRBJ2-1, the V gene TRBV27; TRBD2 agrees at 8 bases. The CDR3 contains 14 residues. Trimming took 5 bases from V and 4 from J; bases not matched to a gene: 4. Per germline, CDR1 MNHEY and CDR2 SMNVEV (reference sequence). CDR3 DNA: TGTGCCAGCAGTCCACTAGCGGAGTACAATGAGCAGTTCTTC. Translating it yields CASSPLAEYNEQFF.

This chain connects TRBV19 to TRBJ1-2; unclear D gene. Germline V lookup: CDR1 LNHDA, CDR2 SQIVND (reference sequence). This CDR3 region has 11 residues. Trimming removed 6 bases at V and 3 bases at J, with 5 bases between. The CDR3 DNA sequence: TGTGCCAGTAGGGTGGACTATGGCTACACCTTC. Amino acid sequence: CASRVDYGYTF.

The CDR3 here is CASSPGLAGGPGSTQYF. Here the CDR3 DNA reads TGCGCCAGCAGTCCCGGACTAGCGGGAGGGCCGGGGTCAACCCAGTACTTC. The chain joins TRBV5-1 to TRBJ2-5; 15 bases map to TRBD2. The CDR3 sequence is 17 residues long. Per germline, CDR1 SGHRS and CDR2 YFSETQ. With 5 bases clipped from V and 8 bases from J, the junction kept 13 bases outside the gene matches.

The chain has TRBV27 and TRBJ1-2; 7 bases map to TRBD1. The CDR3 totals 15 residues. Germline CDR1 reads MNHEY; CDR2 reads SMNVEV (reference sequence). The V segment lost 5 bases and the J segment 0 bases; nucleotides outside the gene matches: 6. The DNA of the CDR3 is TGTGCCAGCAGTATCAGGGGGAGGGCTAACTATGGCTACACCTTC. Amino acids: CASSIRGRANYGYTF.

CDR3: CASSPGRASYNEQFF. The CDR3 coding sequence is TGTGCCAGCAGCCCGGGACGAGCCTCCTACAATGAGCAGTTCTTC. The V call is TRBV7-2, the J call TRBJ2-1; D may correspond to TRBD1 or TRBD2 (5 bases each). The CDR3 covers 15 residues. CDR1 is SGHTA and CDR2 is FQGNSA in the germline V gene. Trimming stripped 5 bases from V and 0 bases from J, with 11 bases between.

The chain uses TRBV11-2 and TRBJ1-4; 12 nucleotides align to TRBD1. The junction had 10 bases not matched to a gene; V was cut back by 3 bases and J by 8 bases. This CDR3 has 17 residues. Looked up from germline, CDR1 is SGHAT and CDR2 is FQNNGV. The DNA for the CDR3 is TGTGCCAGCAGCTTGGCCGGGACAGGGGGCCTCGGGGAAAAACTGTTTTTT. Protein: CASSLAGTGGLGEKLFF. The full variable domain, its missing parts supplied by reference TRBV11-2 and TRBJ1-4, is EAGVAQSPRYKIIEKRQSVAFWCNPISGHATLYWYQQILGQGPKLLIQFQNNGVVDDSQLPKDRFSAERLKGVDSTLKIQPAKLEDSAVYLCASSLAGTGGLGEKLFFGSGTQLSVL.

The chain is built from TRBV28 and TRBJ2-5; D is undetermined. The germline V gene has CDR1 MDHEN and CDR2 SYDVKM. V was cut by 2 bases and J by 6 bases, with 13 bases left in between. This CDR3 spans 14 amino acids. CDR3 nucleotides: TGTGCCAGCAGTTTAGCCCCCGCGATAAAGACCCAGTACTTC. This codes for CASSLAPAIKTQYF. The full variable domain, its missing parts supplied by reference TRBV28 and TRBJ2-5, is DVKVTQSSRYLVKRTGEKVFLECVQDMDHENMFWYRQDPGLGLRLIYFSYDVKMKEKGDIPEGYSVSREKKERFSLILESASTNQTSMYLCASSLAPAIKTQYFGPGTRLLVL.

The rearrangement links TRBV12-5 to TRBJ1-2, with D possibly TRBD1 on 5 matching bases. This CDR3 has 17 amino acids. CDR1 is LGHNT, CDR2 FRNRAP, per germline. With 4 bases removed from V and 4 bases from J, the gap between germline ends came to 22 bases. CDR3: CASGSQGRGRASYGYTF. Written as DNA, the CDR3 is TGTGCTAGTGGTTCCCAGGGTAGGGGTAGGGCCAGCTATGGCTACACCTTC.

This clone has more than one count but fewer than ten. The V gene is TRBV2, the J gene TRBJ1-5, with D perhaps TRBD1 (6 bases). The CDR3 totals 14 residues. Germline V CDR1 and CDR2: SNHLY, FYNNEI. The V gene lost 6 bases and the J gene lost 0 bases, with 9 bases spanning the gap. CDR3 in amino acids: CASSGQISNQPQHF. DNA for the CDR3: TGTGCCAGCAGCGGACAGATTAGCAATCAGCCCCAGCATTTT.

This chain links TRBV30 with TRBJ1-1, with a weak D call TRBD1 (5 bases). Looked up from germline, CDR1 is GTSNPN and CDR2 is SVGIG (reference sequence). V lost 4 bases to trimming and J lost 1 base, with 10 bases between them. The CDR3 spans 13 residues. DNA of the CDR3: TGTGCCTGGACTCGGGGGGGGAACACTGAAGCTTTCTTT. It translates to CAWTRGGNTEAFF. The complete variable domain, with remaining parts taken from reference TRBV30 and TRBJ1-1, reads SQTIHQWPATLVQPVGSPLSLECTVEGTSNPNLYWYRQAAGRGLQLLFYSVGIGQISSEVPQNLSASRPQDRQFILSSKKLLLSDSGFYLCAWTRGGNTEAFFGQGTRLTVV.

Only one count was recorded for this clone. The chain combines TRBV6-4 with TRBJ2-3; 10 bases agree with TRBD2. The CDR3 has 15 residues. The junction had 13 bases not matched to a gene; V was cut back by 10 bases and J by 6 bases. Germline lookup yields CDR1 MRHNA and CDR2 SNTAGT. This CDR3 is CATSSGSGDGDTQYF. CDR3 nucleotides: TGTGCCACCTCTAGCGGGAGCGGCGATGGGGATACGCAGTATTTT.

The gene calls are TRBV4-1 and TRBJ1-1; D unclear. The V end lost 6 bases, the J end lost 1 base, and 12 bases lay between the germline ends. This CDR3 region has 14 residues. Germline CDR1 MGHRA, CDR2 YSYEKL. The CDR3 sequence is CASRGLLKNTEAFF. The DNA of the CDR3 is TGCGCCAGCAGAGGTCTTTTGAAGAACACTGAAGCTTTCTTT.